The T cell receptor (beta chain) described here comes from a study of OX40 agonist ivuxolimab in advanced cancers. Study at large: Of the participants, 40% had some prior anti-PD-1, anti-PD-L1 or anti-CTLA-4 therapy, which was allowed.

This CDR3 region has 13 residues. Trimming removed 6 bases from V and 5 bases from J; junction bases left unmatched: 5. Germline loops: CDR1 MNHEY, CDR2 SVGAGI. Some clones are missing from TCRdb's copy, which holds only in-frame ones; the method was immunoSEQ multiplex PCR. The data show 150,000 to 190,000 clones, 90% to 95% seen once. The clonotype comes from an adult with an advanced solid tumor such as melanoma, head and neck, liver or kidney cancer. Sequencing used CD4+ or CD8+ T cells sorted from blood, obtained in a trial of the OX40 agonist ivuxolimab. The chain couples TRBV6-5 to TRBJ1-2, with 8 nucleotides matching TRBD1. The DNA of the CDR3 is TGTGCCAGCAGCCAGGGACAGGAGTATGGCTACACCTTC. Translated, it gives CASSQGQEYGYTF.